The source of this TCR beta chain is a study of beta chain features in type 1 diabetes. This CDR3 comprises 14 residues. The germline V gene encodes CDR1 MDHEN and CDR2 SYDVKM. Trimming removed 3 bases from V and 3 bases from J, with 9 bases in between. This clone was detected only a few times. The whole isolated RNA underwent reverse transcription, so sequencing captured expressed TCRB transcripts. Using immunoSEQ multiplex PCR, the repertoire was profiled, and TCRdb retains in-frame clones only, with some absent. Here the sample spans fewer than 900,000 clones, 17% being singletons. Each population that was sorted was more than 98% pure.

The J gene is TRBJ1-5, the V gene TRBV28; no clear D. The specimen sequenced was naive CD4+ T cells from blood. This TCR derives from a woman aged 18-29 years in good health. CDR3 in amino acids: CASSLQVANQPQHF. The CDR3 DNA follows: TGTGCCAGCAGTTTGCAGGTCGCCAATCAGCCCCAGCATTTT.